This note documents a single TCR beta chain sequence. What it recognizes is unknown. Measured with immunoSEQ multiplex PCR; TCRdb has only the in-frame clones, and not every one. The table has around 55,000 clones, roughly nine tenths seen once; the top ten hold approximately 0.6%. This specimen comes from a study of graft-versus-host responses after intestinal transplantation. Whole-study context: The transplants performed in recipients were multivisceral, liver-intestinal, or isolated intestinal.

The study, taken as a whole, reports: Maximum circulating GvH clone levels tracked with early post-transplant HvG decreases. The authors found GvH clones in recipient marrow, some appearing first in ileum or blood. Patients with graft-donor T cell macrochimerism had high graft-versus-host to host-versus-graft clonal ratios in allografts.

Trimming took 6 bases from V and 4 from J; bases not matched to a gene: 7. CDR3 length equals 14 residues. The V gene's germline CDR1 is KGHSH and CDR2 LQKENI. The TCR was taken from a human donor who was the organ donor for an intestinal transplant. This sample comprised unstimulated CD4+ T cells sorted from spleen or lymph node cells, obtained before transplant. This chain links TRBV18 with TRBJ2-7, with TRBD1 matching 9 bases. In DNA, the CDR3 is TGTGCCAGCTCGACCGGGACAGGGACTTACGAGCAGTACTTC. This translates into CASSTGTGTYEQYF.